Below are 4 T cell receptor beta chains sequenced from a single sample in a study of T cell responses to AZD1222 COVID-19 vaccine. Here immunoSEQ multiplex PCR was the method, and the copy in TCRdb shows in-frame clones only, minus some. Counted here are fewer than 200,000 clones, approximately 92% occurring once; the ten biggest clones make up under 11%. The input for sequencing was peripheral blood, taken on day 0 of AZD1222 vaccination. These receptors were obtained from an adult in good health.

The chain employs TRBV5-4 and TRBJ2-7; no reliable D call. The CDR3 runs 13 residues. Germline values: CDR1 SGHNT, CDR2 YYREEE (reference sequence). Trimming stripped 2 bases from V and 4 bases from J, with 10 bases between. The CDR3 is CASSFTPTYEQYF. In DNA, the CDR3 is TGTGCCAGCAGCTTCACTCCGACTTACGAGCAGTACTTC.

The chain employs TRBV19 and TRBJ2-1; TRBD1 aligns across 9 bases. J gave up 7 bases and V 7 bases, and 11 bases lay outside the gene matches. Germline V gene sequence: CDR1 LNHDA, CDR2 SQIVND (reference sequence). The CDR3 spans 15 residues. The CDR3 coding sequence is TGTGCCAGTACCCTAATGACAGGGGGTGATAATGAGCAGTTCTTC. It translates to CASTLMTGGDNEQFF.

V usage is TRBV5-8 and J usage is TRBJ2-7, with 7 bases aligning to TRBD2. The CDR3 contains 13 residues. Germline V gives CDR1 SGHTS, CDR2 YDEGEE. J gave up 4 bases and V 4 bases, and 5 bases lay outside the gene matches. CDR3 protein: CASSMLAVYEQYF. CDR3 bases: TGTGCCAGCAGCATGCTAGCGGTTTACGAGCAGTACTTC.

This clone was recorded once. The chain is built from TRBV7-2 and TRBJ1-2; tentative D call: TRBD1 (6 bases). V dropped 5 bases and J dropped 5 bases, with 15 bases sitting between them. This CDR3 contains 14 residues. CDR1 and CDR2 (germline): SGHTA, FQGNSA. The CDR3 spells CASSVGRGEYGYTF. The CDR3 coding sequence is TGTGCCAGCAGCGTGGGTAGGGGGGAATATGGCTACACCTTC.